The TCR beta chain under discussion was sequenced for a study of cytomegalovirus exposure and HLA in healthy donors. Study-level findings and limits: Versus the approximately 700-donor mean, an Asian-associated ancestry cluster reportedly showed fewer N-insertions in a later analysis.

This CDR3 region has 16 residues. Germline V CDR1 and CDR2: MGHRA, YSYEKL. Trimming took 5 bases from V and 0 from J, leaving 14 bases between them. The PCR made use of 60 Vbeta and 13 Jbeta primers. Produced via immunoSEQ multiplex PCR; TCRdb's table is partial and in-frame only. In the table there are about 110,000 clones, 65% to 80% of which are singletons. Concerning this clone itself: Its antigen is unidentified.

This TCR was sampled from a woman in her sixties in good health and CMV-seropositive. Material: PBMCs. The genes are TRBV4-1 and TRBJ2-1; the D gene is possibly TRBD2 (6 bases). The CDR3 DNA reads as TGCGCCAGCAGCTACCATCACGGGAGCTCCTACAATGAGCAGTTCTTC. Its protein product is CASSYHHGSSYNEQFF.